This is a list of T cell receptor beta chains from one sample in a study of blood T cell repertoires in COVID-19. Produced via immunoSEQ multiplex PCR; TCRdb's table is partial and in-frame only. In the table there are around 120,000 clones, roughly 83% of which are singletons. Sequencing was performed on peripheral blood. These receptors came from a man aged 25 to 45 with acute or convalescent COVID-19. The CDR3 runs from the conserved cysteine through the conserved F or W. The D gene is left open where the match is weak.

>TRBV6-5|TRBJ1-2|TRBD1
CASSTRDRENYGYTF
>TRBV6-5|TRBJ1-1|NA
CASHRSTEAFF
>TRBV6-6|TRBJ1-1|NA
CASSYSEGGTEAFF
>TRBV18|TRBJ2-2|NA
CASSPPTTRTGELFF
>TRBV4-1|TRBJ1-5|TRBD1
CASSPGQGDQPQHF
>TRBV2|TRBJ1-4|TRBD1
CASSKTGGRTNEKLFF
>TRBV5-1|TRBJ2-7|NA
CASSLTDYHEQYF
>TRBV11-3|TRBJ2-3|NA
CASSLAGGDTQYF
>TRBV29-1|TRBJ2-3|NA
CSVRDRYTDTQYF
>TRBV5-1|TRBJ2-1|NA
CASSPGTSEYNEQFF
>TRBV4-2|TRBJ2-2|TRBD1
CASSQRQGETGELFF
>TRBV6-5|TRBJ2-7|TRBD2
CASSSAGDYEQYF
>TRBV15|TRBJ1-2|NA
CATSPGAGNGYTF
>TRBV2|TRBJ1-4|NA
CASRVVRTANEKLFF
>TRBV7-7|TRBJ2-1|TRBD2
CASSLEGLADYNEQFF
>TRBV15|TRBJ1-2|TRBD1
CATSTHRGVYGYTF
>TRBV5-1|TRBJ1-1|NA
CASSLEDMDTEAFF